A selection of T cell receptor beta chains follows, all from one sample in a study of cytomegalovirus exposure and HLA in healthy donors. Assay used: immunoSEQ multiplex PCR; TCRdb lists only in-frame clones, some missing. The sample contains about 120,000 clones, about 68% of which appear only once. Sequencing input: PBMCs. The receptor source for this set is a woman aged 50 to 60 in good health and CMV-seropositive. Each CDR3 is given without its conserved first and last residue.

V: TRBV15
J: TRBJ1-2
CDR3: ATREGSAYGYT

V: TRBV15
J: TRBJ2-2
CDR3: ATSREQVSAGELF

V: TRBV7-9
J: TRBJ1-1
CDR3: ASSLVTANTEAF

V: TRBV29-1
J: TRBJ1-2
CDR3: SVENLDRNYGYT

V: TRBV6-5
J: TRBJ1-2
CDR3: ASSYQGYGYT

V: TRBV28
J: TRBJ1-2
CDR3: ASSLGAGGANYGYT

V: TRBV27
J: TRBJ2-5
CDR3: ASSLRYQETQY

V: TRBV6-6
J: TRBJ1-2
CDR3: ASSYSTGTNYGYT

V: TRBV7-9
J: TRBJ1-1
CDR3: ASSLTQSPEHLAF

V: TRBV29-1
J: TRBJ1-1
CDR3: SVLQGINTEAF

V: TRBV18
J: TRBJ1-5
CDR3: ASSPQQGANQPQH

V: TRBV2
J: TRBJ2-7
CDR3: ASSDPSGGATSSYEQY

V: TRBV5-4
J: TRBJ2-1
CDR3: ASSRVGSSNEQF

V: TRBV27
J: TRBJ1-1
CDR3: ASSRTGGNTEAF

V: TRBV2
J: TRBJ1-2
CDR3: ASRKRQGNYGYT

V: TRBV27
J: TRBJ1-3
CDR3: ASSLSPNSGNTIY

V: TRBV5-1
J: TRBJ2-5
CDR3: ASSLGQHQETQY

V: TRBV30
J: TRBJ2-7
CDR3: AWSRDSYEQY

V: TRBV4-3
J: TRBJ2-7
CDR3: ASSQDMAGSWYEQY

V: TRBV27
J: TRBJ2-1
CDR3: ASRSRGAAEF

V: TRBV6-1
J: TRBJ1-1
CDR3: ASSENGEAF

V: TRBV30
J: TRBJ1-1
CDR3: AWSGRQGGVTEAF

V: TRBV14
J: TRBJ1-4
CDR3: ASSLQPGQQLF

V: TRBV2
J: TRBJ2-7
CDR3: ASNRVYEQY

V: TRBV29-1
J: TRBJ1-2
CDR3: SAPTRGGAEKADGYT

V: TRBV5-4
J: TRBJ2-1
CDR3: ASSLGTGQNEQF

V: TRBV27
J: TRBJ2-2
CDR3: ASSFRQGAQVMDTGELF

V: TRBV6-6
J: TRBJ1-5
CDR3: ASSYIEGWGNQPQH

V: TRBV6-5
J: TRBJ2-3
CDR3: ASSRGQSTDTQY

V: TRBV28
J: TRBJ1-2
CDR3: ASSSGGFVYGYT

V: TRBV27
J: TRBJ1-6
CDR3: ASRSGQGPLH

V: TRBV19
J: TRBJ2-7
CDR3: ASSIGRGSGEQY

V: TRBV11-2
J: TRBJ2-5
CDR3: ASSLASRSLQETQY

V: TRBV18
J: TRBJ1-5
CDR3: ASSEDRDQPQH

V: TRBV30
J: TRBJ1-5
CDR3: AWSVPHSGQGRNQPQH

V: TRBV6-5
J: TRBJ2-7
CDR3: ASRPGRGWDEQY

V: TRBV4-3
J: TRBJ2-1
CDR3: ASSQEGQGSNEQF

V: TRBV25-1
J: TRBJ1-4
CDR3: ASSDTGAGKLF

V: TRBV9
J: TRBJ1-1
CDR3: ASSVVWGQGETEAF

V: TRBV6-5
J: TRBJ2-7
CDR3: ASSLLAGSEQY

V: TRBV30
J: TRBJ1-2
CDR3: AWTIIQGYYGYT

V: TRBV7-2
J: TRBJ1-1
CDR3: ASSLVPPGEPVEAF

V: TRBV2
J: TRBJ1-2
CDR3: ASSLEVELGGYT

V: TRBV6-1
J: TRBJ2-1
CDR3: ASSLSSYNEQF

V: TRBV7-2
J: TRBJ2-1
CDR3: ASSSRAGPSSYNEQF

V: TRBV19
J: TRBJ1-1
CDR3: ASTPSGGMNTEAF

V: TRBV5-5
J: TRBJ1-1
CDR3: ASSSQGGNTEAF